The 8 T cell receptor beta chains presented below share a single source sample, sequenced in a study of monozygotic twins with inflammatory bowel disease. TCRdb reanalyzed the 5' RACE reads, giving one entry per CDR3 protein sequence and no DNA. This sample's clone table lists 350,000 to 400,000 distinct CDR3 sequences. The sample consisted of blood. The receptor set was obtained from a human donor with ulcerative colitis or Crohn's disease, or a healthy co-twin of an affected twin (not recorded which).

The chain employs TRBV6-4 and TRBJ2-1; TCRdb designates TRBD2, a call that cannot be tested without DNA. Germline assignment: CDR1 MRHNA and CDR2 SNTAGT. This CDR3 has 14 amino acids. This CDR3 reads CASSLAGGHNEQFF.

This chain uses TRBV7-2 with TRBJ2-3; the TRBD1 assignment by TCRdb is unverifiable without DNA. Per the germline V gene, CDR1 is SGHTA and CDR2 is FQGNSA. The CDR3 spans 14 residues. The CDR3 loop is CASSLPGWKGTQYF.

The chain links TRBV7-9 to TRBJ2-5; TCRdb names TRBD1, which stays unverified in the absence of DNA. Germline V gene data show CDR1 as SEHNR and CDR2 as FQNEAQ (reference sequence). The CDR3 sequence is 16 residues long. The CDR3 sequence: CASSLVQGVTWETQYF.

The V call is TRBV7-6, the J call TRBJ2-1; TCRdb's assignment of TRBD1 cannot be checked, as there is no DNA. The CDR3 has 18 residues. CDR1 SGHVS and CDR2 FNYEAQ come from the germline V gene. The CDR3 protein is CASSCEALGHDQECEQFF.

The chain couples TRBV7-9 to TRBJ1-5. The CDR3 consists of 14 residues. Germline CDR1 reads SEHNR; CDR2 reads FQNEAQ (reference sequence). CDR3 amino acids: CASSARTSNQPQHF.

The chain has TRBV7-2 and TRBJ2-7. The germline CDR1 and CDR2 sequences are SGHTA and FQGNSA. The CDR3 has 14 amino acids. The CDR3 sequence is CASSAHQTLYEQYF.

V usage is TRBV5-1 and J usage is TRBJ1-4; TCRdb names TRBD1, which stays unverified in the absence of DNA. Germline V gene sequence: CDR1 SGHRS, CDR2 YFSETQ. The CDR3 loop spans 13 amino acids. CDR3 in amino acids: CASSRDRNEKLFF.

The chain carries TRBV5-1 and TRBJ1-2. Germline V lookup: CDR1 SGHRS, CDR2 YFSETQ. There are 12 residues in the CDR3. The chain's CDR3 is CASSQDGYGYTF.